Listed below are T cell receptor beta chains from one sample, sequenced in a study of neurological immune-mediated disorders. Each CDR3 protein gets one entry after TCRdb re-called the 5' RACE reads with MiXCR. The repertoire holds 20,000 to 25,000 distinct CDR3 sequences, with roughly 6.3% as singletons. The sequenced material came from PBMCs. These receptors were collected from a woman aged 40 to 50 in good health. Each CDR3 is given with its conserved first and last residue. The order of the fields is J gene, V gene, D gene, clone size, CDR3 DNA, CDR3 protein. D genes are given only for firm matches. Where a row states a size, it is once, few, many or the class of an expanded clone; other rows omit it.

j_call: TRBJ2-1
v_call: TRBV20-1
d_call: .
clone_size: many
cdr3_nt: TGCAGTGCCATGACCGGCAGGGTAGATGAGCAGTTCTTC
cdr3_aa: CSAMTGRVDEQFF

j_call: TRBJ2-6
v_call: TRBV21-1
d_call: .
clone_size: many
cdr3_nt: TGTGCCAGCAGCAAAACGACATTACCTGGGGCCAACGTCCTGACTTTC
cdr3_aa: CASSKTTLPGANVLTF

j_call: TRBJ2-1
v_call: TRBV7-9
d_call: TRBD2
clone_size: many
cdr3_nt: TGTGCCAGCAGCTTGACTAGCGGGAGGAGCGGTGCGGGAAATGAGCAGTTCTTC
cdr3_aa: CASSLTSGRSGAGNEQFF

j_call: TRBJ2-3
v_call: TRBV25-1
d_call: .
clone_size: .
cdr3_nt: .
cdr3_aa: CASSEYPGGYEQYFGGGTDTQYF

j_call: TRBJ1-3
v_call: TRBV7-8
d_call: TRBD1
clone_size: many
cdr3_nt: TGTGCCAGCAGTCGTACAGGGGACTCTGGAAACACCATATATTTT
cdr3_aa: CASSRTGDSGNTIYF

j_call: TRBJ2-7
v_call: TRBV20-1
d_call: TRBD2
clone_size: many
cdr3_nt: TGCAGTGCTAGAACCCCCGGGAGGGAAGAGCAGTACTTC
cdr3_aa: CSARTPGREEQYF

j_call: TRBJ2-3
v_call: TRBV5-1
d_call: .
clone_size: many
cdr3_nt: TGCGCCAGCAGCCTGGCCTGGACATCTGGGGCCACAGATACGCAGTATTTT
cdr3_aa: CASSLAWTSGATDTQYF

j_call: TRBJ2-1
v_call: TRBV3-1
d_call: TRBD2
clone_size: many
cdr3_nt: TGTGCCAGCAGCCTCTTCGGGGGGAGGGCCAAGAATGAGCAGTTCTTC
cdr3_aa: CASSLFGGRAKNEQFF

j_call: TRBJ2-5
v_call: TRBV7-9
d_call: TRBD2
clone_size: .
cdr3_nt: TGTGCCAGCAGCCACGACCTAGGGCGGGAGGGCCGGGAGACCCAGTACTTC
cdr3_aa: CASSHDLGREGRETQYF

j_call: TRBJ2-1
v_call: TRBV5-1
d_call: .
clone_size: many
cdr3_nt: TGCGCCAGCAGCCCGCGGACCAATGAGCAGTTCTTC
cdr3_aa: CASSPRTNEQFF

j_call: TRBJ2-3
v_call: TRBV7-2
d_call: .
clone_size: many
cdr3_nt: TGTGCCAGCAGCTTAGCGAGTGGGCCCGGGGATACGCAGTATTTT
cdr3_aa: CASSLASGPGDTQYF

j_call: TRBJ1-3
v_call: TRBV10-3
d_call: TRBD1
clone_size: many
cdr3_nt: TGTGCCATCAGTCTGGACAGGGGGACAAACACCATATATTTT
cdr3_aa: CAISLDRGTNTIYF

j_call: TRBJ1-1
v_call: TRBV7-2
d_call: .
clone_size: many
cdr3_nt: TGTGCCAGCAGCTTAGGTATGAACACTGAAGCTTTCTTT
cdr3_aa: CASSLGMNTEAFF

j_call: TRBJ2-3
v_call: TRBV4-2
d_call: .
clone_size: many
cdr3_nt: TGTGCCAGCAGCCAAGTTCCGTCAGATACGCAGTATTTT
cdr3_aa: CASSQVPSDTQYF

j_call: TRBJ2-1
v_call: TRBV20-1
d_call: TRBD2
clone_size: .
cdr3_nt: TGCAGTGCGCGGCGGGAGGGTCCTTTCAATGAGCAGTTCTTC
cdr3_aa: CSARREGPFNEQFF

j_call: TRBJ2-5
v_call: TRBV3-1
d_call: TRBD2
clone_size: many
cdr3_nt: TGTGCCAGCAGCCCAATTCTGACTAGCGCCCAAGAGACCCAGTACTTC
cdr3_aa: CASSPILTSAQETQYF

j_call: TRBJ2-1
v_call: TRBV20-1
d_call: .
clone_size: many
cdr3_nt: TGCAGTGCTTGGGAGGGGGTTGACAATGAGCAGTTCTTC
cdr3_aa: CSAWEGVDNEQFF

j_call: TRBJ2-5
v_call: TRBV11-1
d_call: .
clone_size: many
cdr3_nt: TGTGCCAGCAGCTTAAGACTAGGAACAGAGACCCAGTACTTC
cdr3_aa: CASSLRLGTETQYF

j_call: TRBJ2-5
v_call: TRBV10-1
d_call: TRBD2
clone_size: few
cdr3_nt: TGCGCCAGCAGTGACCCGGGAGGGGAAGAGACCCAGTACTTC
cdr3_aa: CASSDPGGEETQYF